This paragraph covers one TCR beta chain sequence. This sample was included in a study of graft-versus-host responses after intestinal transplantation. Profiling relied on immunoSEQ multiplex PCR, and the TCRdb table lists in-frame clones only, not all of them. The table shows about 15,000 clones, with around 70% occurring only once. Graft tissue processing released intraepithelial and lamina propria lymphocytes. The CDR3 contains 19 residues. The ends lost 4 bases at V and 1 base at J; junction bases unmatched: 8. Germline V CDR1 and CDR2: LNHDA, SQIVND (reference sequence). Sequencing used ileum tissue, obtained 14 days after transplant. The chain recombines TRBV19 with TRBJ2-1, with 15 bases matching TRBD2. This receptor was identified in a human patient who received an intestinal transplant, so some T cells may come from the graft donor. CDR3 sequence reads: CASSSQGLAGGGSYNEQFF. The CDR3 coding sequence is TGTGCCAGTAGTAGTCAGGGACTAGCGGGAGGAGGTTCCTACAATGAGCAGTTCTTC.